A selection of T cell receptor beta chains follows, all from one sample in a study of T-cell reconstitution after alpha-beta-depleted transplantation in children. TCRdb recomputed calls from the PCR reads with MiXCR, one row per CDR3 protein. The sample consists of approximately 50,000 distinct CDR3 sequences, more than 5% of them appearing once. Source: PBMCs, mostly from graft donor cells, taken 60 days after TCRalphabeta/CD19-depleted stem cell transplant. The origin of the receptors is a female patient younger than 10 who had a stem cell transplant for aplastic anemia, so the T cells may come from the graft donor. Each CDR3 is given with its conserved first and last residue. D genes are given only for firm matches. Clone size is not always given. Where it is, it says once, few, many or a class for expanded clones.

v_call: TRBV9
clone_size: many
d_call: .
j_call: TRBJ2-7
cdr3_aa: CASSARPGSYEQYF

v_call: TRBV20-1
clone_size: many
d_call: TRBD2
j_call: TRBJ2-1
cdr3_aa: CSAVSGTWENDNEQFF

v_call: TRBV3-1
clone_size: .
d_call: .
j_call: TRBJ1-2
cdr3_aa: CASSLFGANYGYTF

v_call: TRBV7-9
clone_size: many
d_call: .
j_call: TRBJ2-3
cdr3_aa: CASSSRTETDTQYF

v_call: TRBV7-2
clone_size: many
d_call: TRBD2
j_call: TRBJ2-7
cdr3_aa: CASTFSGKDNEQYF

v_call: TRBV20-1
clone_size: many
d_call: .
j_call: TRBJ2-7
cdr3_aa: CSASGLSYEQYF

v_call: TRBV20-1
clone_size: many
d_call: .
j_call: TRBJ2-3
cdr3_aa: CSAAARDTQYF

v_call: TRBV30
clone_size: many
d_call: .
j_call: TRBJ1-6
cdr3_aa: CAWAPGSTSPLHF

v_call: TRBV28
clone_size: many
d_call: .
j_call: TRBJ2-7
cdr3_aa: CAAVGYTYEQYF

v_call: TRBV12-3/TRBV12-4
clone_size: many
d_call: .
j_call: TRBJ1-6
cdr3_aa: CASSAAGQGYSPLHF

v_call: TRBV15
clone_size: many
d_call: .
j_call: TRBJ1-6
cdr3_aa: CATSRDNNNSPLHF

v_call: TRBV2
clone_size: few
d_call: .
j_call: TRBJ1-1
cdr3_aa: CASVFRQAAGEAFF

v_call: TRBV20-1
clone_size: many
d_call: .
j_call: TRBJ2-5
cdr3_aa: CSAARRLGQETQYF

v_call: TRBV7-6
clone_size: many
d_call: .
j_call: TRBJ2-5
cdr3_aa: CASSRQDQETQYF

v_call: TRBV28
clone_size: many
d_call: TRBD1
j_call: TRBJ2-1
cdr3_aa: CASSSIDRGVNEQFF

v_call: TRBV14
clone_size: .
d_call: TRBD2
j_call: TRBJ2-7
cdr3_aa: CASSQGVAGGRGVSYEQYF

v_call: TRBV4-3
clone_size: many
d_call: .
j_call: TRBJ2-5
cdr3_aa: CASSRGASEETQYF

v_call: TRBV18
clone_size: .
d_call: TRBD1
j_call: TRBJ2-5
cdr3_aa: CASSPGQGSETQYF

v_call: TRBV5-6
clone_size: few
d_call: .
j_call: TRBJ2-5
cdr3_aa: CASSPEIQETQYF

v_call: TRBV9
clone_size: many
d_call: TRBD1
j_call: TRBJ1-2
cdr3_aa: CASSGTGGRNYGYTF

v_call: TRBV28
clone_size: few
d_call: .
j_call: TRBJ1-1
cdr3_aa: CASSPRTGVMNTEAFF

v_call: TRBV29-1
clone_size: many
d_call: .
j_call: TRBJ1-4
cdr3_aa: CSAGEAGMEKLFF

v_call: TRBV4-1
clone_size: few
d_call: .
j_call: TRBJ1-1
cdr3_aa: CASSQEIIGRGRTNTEAFF

v_call: TRBV12-3/TRBV12-4
clone_size: many
d_call: .
j_call: TRBJ2-2
cdr3_aa: CASSLRGPGAGELFF

v_call: TRBV7-9
clone_size: once
d_call: .
j_call: TRBJ2-1
cdr3_aa: CDCSSLRQVKDEQFF

v_call: TRBV28
clone_size: many
d_call: .
j_call: TRBJ1-1
cdr3_aa: CASSLGGRGGTEAFF

v_call: TRBV6-1
clone_size: few
d_call: TRBD1
j_call: TRBJ1-4
cdr3_aa: CASKAGQGAATNEKLFF

v_call: TRBV20-1
clone_size: many
d_call: .
j_call: TRBJ1-6
cdr3_aa: CSARSRGDSPLHF

v_call: TRBV28
clone_size: many
d_call: .
j_call: TRBJ2-1
cdr3_aa: CASKQGGNNEQFF

v_call: TRBV7-9
clone_size: many
d_call: .
j_call: TRBJ2-7
cdr3_aa: CASSLGSRSIYEQYF

v_call: TRBV7-3
clone_size: .
d_call: .
j_call: TRBJ2-3
cdr3_aa: CASSSSTRPGQDTQYF

v_call: TRBV11-2
clone_size: few
d_call: .
j_call: TRBJ2-3
cdr3_aa: CASSLRQGTVADTQYF

v_call: TRBV11-2
clone_size: many
d_call: TRBD1
j_call: TRBJ2-7
cdr3_aa: CASSRTGDFSYEQYF

v_call: TRBV5-1
clone_size: many
d_call: .
j_call: TRBJ2-2
cdr3_aa: CASSLAGELFF

v_call: TRBV5-1
clone_size: many
d_call: .
j_call: TRBJ2-3
cdr3_aa: CASSLGRTDTQYF

v_call: TRBV7-2
clone_size: few
d_call: TRBD2
j_call: TRBJ2-2
cdr3_aa: CASSTSSGGTGELFF

v_call: TRBV7-9
clone_size: many
d_call: TRBD2
j_call: TRBJ2-7
cdr3_aa: CASSPLGPSSGRAYEQYF

v_call: TRBV18
clone_size: few
d_call: .
j_call: TRBJ1-4
cdr3_aa: CASSPRQPGEKLFF

v_call: TRBV5-1
clone_size: many
d_call: TRBD2
j_call: TRBJ2-2
cdr3_aa: CASSFGGVSGELFF

v_call: TRBV5-1
clone_size: many
d_call: .
j_call: TRBJ2-7
cdr3_aa: CASSGRGQYEQYF

v_call: TRBV19
clone_size: .
d_call: TRBD2
j_call: TRBJ2-1
cdr3_aa: CASSIRLARRDEQFF

v_call: TRBV25-1
clone_size: many
d_call: TRBD2
j_call: TRBJ2-3
cdr3_aa: CATRGRVTDTQYF

v_call: TRBV11-2
clone_size: many
d_call: TRBD1
j_call: TRBJ1-5
cdr3_aa: CASSPDRNQPQHF

v_call: TRBV4-2
clone_size: many
d_call: TRBD2
j_call: TRBJ2-2
cdr3_aa: CASSHPLASGGAGELFF

v_call: TRBV7-9
clone_size: many
d_call: .
j_call: TRBJ2-7
cdr3_aa: CASSLGTLEQYF

v_call: TRBV6-6
clone_size: many
d_call: TRBD2
j_call: TRBJ2-2
cdr3_aa: CASSYTSDTGELFF

v_call: TRBV9
clone_size: many
d_call: .
j_call: TRBJ2-7
cdr3_aa: CASSVGLATYEQYF

v_call: TRBV28
clone_size: many
d_call: .
j_call: TRBJ1-2
cdr3_aa: CASSLGALNYGYTF

v_call: TRBV6-4
clone_size: many
d_call: .
j_call: TRBJ2-4
cdr3_aa: CASSVLQGPPNIQYF

v_call: TRBV2
clone_size: .
d_call: .
j_call: TRBJ2-3
cdr3_aa: CASREGPRADTQYF

v_call: TRBV3-1
clone_size: many
d_call: .
j_call: TRBJ1-3
cdr3_aa: CASSQVTSGNTIYF

v_call: TRBV5-1
clone_size: many
d_call: TRBD2
j_call: TRBJ2-1
cdr3_aa: CASTGAGGGYEQFF

v_call: TRBV28
clone_size: many
d_call: .
j_call: TRBJ2-5
cdr3_aa: CASSRQVRETQYF

v_call: TRBV5-1
clone_size: .
d_call: .
j_call: TRBJ2-1
cdr3_aa: CASSLGQGWYNEQFF

v_call: TRBV5-1
clone_size: .
d_call: .
j_call: TRBJ1-1
cdr3_aa: CASSLGGRRLNTEAFF

v_call: TRBV18
clone_size: few
d_call: .
j_call: TRBJ2-7
cdr3_aa: CASSQLRGIEQYF

v_call: TRBV11-2
clone_size: many
d_call: .
j_call: TRBJ2-1
cdr3_aa: CASSLAGTMGEQFF

v_call: TRBV20-1
clone_size: many
d_call: TRBD2
j_call: TRBJ2-1
cdr3_aa: CSARDGTSGDEQFF

v_call: TRBV29-1
clone_size: many
d_call: TRBD2
j_call: TRBJ2-5
cdr3_aa: CSVEASGRETQYF